This TCR beta chain was identified during a study of T cells in Graves' hyperthyroidism and ophthalmopathy. Amplification targeted TCR beta CDR3 regions from RNA transcripts. First-round RT-PCR targeting the TCR CDR3 was performed with the HTBI primer set. TCRdb independently ran MiXCR on the multiplex PCR reads; one entry per CDR3 protein. The sample has 380,000 or so distinct CDR3 sequences, 15% to 20% seen once. The V and J ends lost 6 bases and 3 bases, in that order; junction bases with no gene match: 9. Germline V gives CDR1 LGHDT, CDR2 YNNKEL (reference sequence). The CDR3 has 15 residues. This clonotype was counted many times.

The origin of this receptor is a young woman with Graves' hyperthyroidism. The sample taken for sequencing was blood. The chain links TRBV3-1 to TRBJ1-1, with 8 bases aligning to TRBD1. CDR3 in amino acids: CASSFRQGRYTEAFF. Written as DNA, the CDR3 is TGTGCCAGCAGTTTTAGACAGGGGAGGTACACTGAAGCTTTCTTT.